The rows below give T cell receptor beta chains drawn from one sample of a study of T-cell reconstitution after alpha-beta-depleted transplantation in children. From the PCR reads, TCRdb called clonotypes with MiXCR, one entry per CDR3 protein. This table has 800,000 to 1,000,000 distinct CDR3 sequences, 25% to 30% appearing once. The sequencing here drew on PBMCs, mostly from graft donor cells, taken 360 days after TCRalphabeta/CD19-depleted stem cell transplant. These receptors were obtained from a boy younger than two who had a stem cell transplant for SCID, so the T cells may come from the graft donor. The CDR3 runs from the conserved cysteine through the conserved F or W. The order of the fields is J gene, D gene, V gene, clone size, CDR3 DNA, CDR3 protein. The D gene is left open where the match is weak. Not every row has a clone size; where given, it reads once, few, many or a size class.

J: TRBJ2-7
D: TRBD1
V: TRBV4-1
size: -
DNA: TGCGCCAGCAGCCCTGTCGGGACAGGGAGCTCCTACGAGCAGTACTTC
CDR3: CASSPVGTGSSYEQYF

J: TRBJ1-5
D: -
V: TRBV12-3/TRBV12-4
size: few
DNA: TGTGCCAGCAGTCCATCCCCCCAGGGATATAGCAATCAGCCCCAGCATTTT
CDR3: CASSPSPQGYSNQPQHF

J: TRBJ2-3
D: TRBD1
V: TRBV15
size: -
DNA: TGTGCCACCAGCATCCGGGACAGGGAAGGGACAGATACGCAGTATTTT
CDR3: CATSIRDREGTDTQYF

J: TRBJ2-7
D: TRBD2
V: TRBV6-5
size: -
DNA: TGTGCCAGCAGTTACTCGTTTGGGGGGGAAGAGCAGTACTTC
CDR3: CASSYSFGGEEQYF

J: TRBJ1-2
D: TRBD1
V: TRBV27
size: -
DNA: TGTGCCAGCAGCCTTGGGACAGGCCCTCTAGGTGGCTATGGCTACACCTTC
CDR3: CASSLGTGPLGGYGYTF

J: TRBJ2-2
D: TRBD1
V: TRBV7-8
size: -
DNA: TGTGCCAGCAACCCCCGCATAGGGACAGGGTCCACCGGGGAGCTGTTTTTT
CDR3: CASNPRIGTGSTGELFF

J: TRBJ2-3
D: -
V: TRBV7-2
size: many
DNA: TGTGCCAGCAGCTTAGGTTATTTGGGGGGCAAGTCAGATACGCAGTATTTT
CDR3: CASSLGYLGGKSDTQYF

J: TRBJ2-1
D: -
V: TRBV7-6
size: -
DNA: TGTGCCAGCAGCGAAGTGGGGGGAGATGAGCAGTTCTTC
CDR3: CASSEVGGDEQFF

J: TRBJ1-4
D: -
V: TRBV2
size: -
DNA: TGTGCCAGCAGTGACAGTTTGGAAAAACTGTTTTTT
CDR3: CASSDSLEKLFF

J: TRBJ2-7
D: TRBD1
V: TRBV5-1
size: few
DNA: TGCGCCAGCAGCTTGGGGGACAGGGACCACGAGCAGTACTTC
CDR3: CASSLGDRDHEQYF

J: TRBJ2-5
D: TRBD1
V: TRBV12-3/TRBV12-4
size: -
DNA: TGTGCCAGCAGTTGGCGGACAGGGGGCTGGGGAGAGACCCAGTACTTC
CDR3: CASSWRTGGWGETQYF

J: TRBJ2-7
D: TRBD1
V: TRBV5-1
size: -
DNA: TGCGCCAGCAGCCCTCTAGGGACAGCAACCTACGAGCAGTACTTC
CDR3: CASSPLGTATYEQYF

J: TRBJ2-5
D: -
V: TRBV5-1
size: many
DNA: TGCGCCAGCAGCTTGGATCCGGCCCCAGAGACCCAGTACTTC
CDR3: CASSLDPAPETQYF

J: TRBJ2-2
D: -
V: TRBV20-1
size: few
DNA: TGCAGTGCTACCCGGGGGTGGCTGAACACCGGGGAGCTGTTTTTT
CDR3: CSATRGWLNTGELFF

J: TRBJ2-3
D: TRBD1
V: TRBV12-3/TRBV12-4
size: -
DNA: TGTGCCAGCAGCTCGACAGGGGTGGTATTCACAGATACGCAGTATTTT
CDR3: CASSSTGVVFTDTQYF

J: TRBJ2-7
D: -
V: TRBV28
size: -
DNA: TGTGCCAGCAGTTTGGGGACCGTTAGCTCCTACGAGCAGTACTTC
CDR3: CASSLGTVSSYEQYF

J: TRBJ1-2
D: TRBD1
V: TRBV30
size: -
DNA: TGTGCCTGGATCGGACAGGGGAATGGCTACACCTTC
CDR3: CAWIGQGNGYTF

J: TRBJ2-1
D: -
V: TRBV7-3
size: many
DNA: TGTGCCAGCAGCTTAGCGGGCACGGATGAGCAGTTCTTC
CDR3: CASSLAGTDEQFF

J: TRBJ2-5
D: TRBD2
V: TRBV11-2
size: few
DNA: TGTGCCAGCAGCTTAGATCGATTGGGACTAGCGATCAGGGCGACCCAGTACTTC
CDR3: CASSLDRLGLAIRATQYF

J: TRBJ1-1
D: -
V: TRBV20-1
size: -
DNA: TGCAGTGTAATTCGGGGACAGAACACTGAAGCTTTCTTT
CDR3: CSVIRGQNTEAFF

J: TRBJ2-4
D: TRBD1
V: TRBV29-1
size: few
DNA: TGCAGCGTTGAGACAGGGGGCGAAGCCAAAAACATTCAGTACTTC
CDR3: CSVETGGEAKNIQYF

J: TRBJ2-7
D: TRBD1
V: TRBV27
size: few
DNA: TGTGCCAGCAGTCCGACAGGGGGAGACTACGAGCAGTACTTC
CDR3: CASSPTGGDYEQYF

J: TRBJ2-1
D: TRBD2
V: TRBV5-1
size: -
DNA: TGCGCCAGCAGCCGAAAAAGCGGGGGGACTTCTAATGAGCAGTTCTTC
CDR3: CASSRKSGGTSNEQFF

J: TRBJ2-5
D: TRBD2
V: TRBV18
size: -
DNA: TGTGCCAGCTCACCACCGGAGGGGCTAGCGGGGAAGGAGACCCAGTACTTC
CDR3: CASSPPEGLAGKETQYF

J: TRBJ2-1
D: -
V: TRBV6-5
size: few
DNA: TGTGCCAGCAGTTATGCAGGACACCAATACAATGAGCAGTTCTTC
CDR3: CASSYAGHQYNEQFF

J: TRBJ2-3
D: -
V: TRBV29-1
size: -
DNA: TGCACCGTAGGGGGAGGCAGCACAGATACGCAGTATTTT
CDR3: CTVGGGSTDTQYF

J: TRBJ2-7
D: -
V: TRBV19
size: -
DNA: TGTGCCAGTAGTATCTTCAACGACGAGCAGTACTTC
CDR3: CASSIFNDEQYF

J: TRBJ2-7
D: -
V: TRBV7-2
size: few
DNA: TGTGCCAGCAGCTCTTTTGGCGAGCAGTACTTC
CDR3: CASSSFGEQYF

J: TRBJ1-3
D: -
V: TRBV28
size: -
DNA: TGTGCCAGCGAGAGTGGGGGAAGGTCTGGAAACACCATATATTTT
CDR3: CASESGGRSGNTIYF

J: TRBJ1-2
D: -
V: TRBV10-2
size: -
DNA: TGCGCCAGACGTTCGGGTAGGGGCTACACCTTC
CDR3: CARRSGRGYTF

J: TRBJ2-7
D: -
V: TRBV20-1
size: few
DNA: TGCAGTGCTAGTTCAGACTACGAGCAGTACTTC
CDR3: CSASSDYEQYF

J: TRBJ2-3
D: -
V: TRBV15
size: few
DNA: TGTGCCACCAGCAGAGATGAGGCCCTTACTTACAGGGCGGATACGCAGTATTTT
CDR3: CATSRDEALTYRADTQYF

J: TRBJ2-7
D: -
V: TRBV10-3
size: few
DNA: TGTGCCATCAGGAAAGGACTGGGTGCCTACGAGCAGTACTTC
CDR3: CAIRKGLGAYEQYF

J: TRBJ2-1
D: -
V: TRBV5-1
size: -
DNA: TGCGCCAGCAGCCTCCAGGGACCACCGTACAATGAGCAGTTCTTC
CDR3: CASSLQGPPYNEQFF

J: TRBJ1-1
D: TRBD1
V: TRBV4-1
size: -
DNA: TGCGCCAGCAGCCCAAGGGGGCCTGAGGACACTGAAGCTTTCTTT
CDR3: CASSPRGPEDTEAFF

J: TRBJ2-5
D: -
V: TRBV12-3/TRBV12-4
size: few
DNA: TGTGCCAGCAGTTTACAGGGGCAACAAGAGACCCAGTACTTC
CDR3: CASSLQGQQETQYF

J: TRBJ2-1
D: -
V: TRBV29-1
size: -
DNA: TGCAGCGGGGGGGCGGCGGGGCCATACAATGAGCAGTTCTTC
CDR3: CSGGAAGPYNEQFF

J: TRBJ1-5
D: -
V: TRBV3-1
size: few
DNA: TGTGCCAGCAGCCCGGGACCGCTAGCAGGGCCCCAGCATTTT
CDR3: CASSPGPLAGPQHF

J: TRBJ2-5
D: TRBD1
V: TRBV24-1
size: few
DNA: TGTGCCACCAGTGAAGGGACAGGGGTCAGGGGGGAGACCCAGTACTTC
CDR3: CATSEGTGVRGETQYF

J: TRBJ2-5
D: -
V: TRBV15
size: -
DNA: TGTGCCACCAGCAGGGGGGGGGCCGCAGGAGAGACCCAGTACTTC
CDR3: CATSRGGAAGETQYF

J: TRBJ2-1
D: TRBD1
V: TRBV15
size: -
DNA: TGTGCCACCAGCAGAACGGACAGGTTCCCCTACAATGAGCAGTTCTTC
CDR3: CATSRTDRFPYNEQFF

J: TRBJ2-7
D: -
V: TRBV20-1
size: -
DNA: TGCAGTGCTGCCAAAAAGACCTATACCTACGAGCAGTACTTC
CDR3: CSAAKKTYTYEQYF

J: TRBJ2-1
D: TRBD1
V: TRBV5-1
size: -
DNA: TGCGCCAGCAGCGTCTCTGACAGGGGCCATGAGCAGTTCTTC
CDR3: CASSVSDRGHEQFF

J: TRBJ1-2
D: TRBD1
V: TRBV4-1
size: -
DNA: TGCGCCAGCAGCCAAACCGGGACAGGGCTATTGACTGGCTACACCTTC
CDR3: CASSQTGTGLLTGYTF